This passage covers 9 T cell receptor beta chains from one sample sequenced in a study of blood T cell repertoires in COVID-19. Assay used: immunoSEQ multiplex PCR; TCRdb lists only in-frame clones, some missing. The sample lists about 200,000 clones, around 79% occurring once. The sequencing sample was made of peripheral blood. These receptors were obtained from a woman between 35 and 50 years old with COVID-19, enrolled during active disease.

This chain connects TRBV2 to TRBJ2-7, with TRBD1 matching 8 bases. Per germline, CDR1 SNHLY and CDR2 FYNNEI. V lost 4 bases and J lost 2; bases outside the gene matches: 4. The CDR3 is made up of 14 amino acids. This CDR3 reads CASSVGRGPYEQYF. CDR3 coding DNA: TGTGCCAGCAGTGTTGGCAGGGGGCCCTACGAGCAGTACTTC.

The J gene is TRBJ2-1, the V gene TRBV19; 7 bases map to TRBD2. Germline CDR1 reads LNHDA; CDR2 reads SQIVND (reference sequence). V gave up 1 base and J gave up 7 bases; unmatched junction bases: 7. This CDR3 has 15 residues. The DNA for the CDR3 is TGTGCCAGTAGTATAGGGGGGGGAATTAGGAATGAGCAGTTCTTC. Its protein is CASSIGGGIRNEQFF. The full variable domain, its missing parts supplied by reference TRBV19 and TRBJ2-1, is DGGITQSPKYLFRKEGQNVTLSCEQNLNHDAMYWYRQDPGQGLRLIYYSQIVNDFQKGDIAEGYSVSREKKESFPLTVTSAQKNPTAFYLCASSIGGGIRNEQFFGPGTRLTVL.

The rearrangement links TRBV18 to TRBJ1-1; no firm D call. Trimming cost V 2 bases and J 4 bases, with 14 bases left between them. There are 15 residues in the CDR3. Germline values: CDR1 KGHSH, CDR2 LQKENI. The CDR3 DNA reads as TGTGCCAGCTCACCATATGAGGGAGGGAGCACTGAAGCTTTCTTT. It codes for CASSPYEGGSTEAFF.

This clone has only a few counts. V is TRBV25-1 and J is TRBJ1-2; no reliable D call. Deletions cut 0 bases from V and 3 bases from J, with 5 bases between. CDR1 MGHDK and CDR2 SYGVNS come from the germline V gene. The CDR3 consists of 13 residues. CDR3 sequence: CASSEYTDYGYTF. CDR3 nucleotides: TGTGCCAGCAGTGAATATACTGACTATGGCTACACCTTC.

The CDR3 protein is CASSQSSGGPVTQYF. In nucleotides, the CDR3 is TGTGCCAGCAGCCAGAGTAGCGGGGGCCCGGTTACGCAGTATTTT. The chain employs TRBV4-2 and TRBJ2-3; the match to TRBD2 covers 9 bases. V lost 3 bases, J lost 8 bases, and 9 bases stayed unmatched. CDR1 is LGHNA, CDR2 YNFKEQ, per germline. This CDR3 has 15 residues.

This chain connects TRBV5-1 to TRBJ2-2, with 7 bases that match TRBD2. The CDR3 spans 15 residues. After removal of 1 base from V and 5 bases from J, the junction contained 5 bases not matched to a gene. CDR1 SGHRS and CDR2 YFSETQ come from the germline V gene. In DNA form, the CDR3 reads TGCGCCAGCAGCTTGTTGGTGCGGGGGACCGGGGAGCTGTTTTTT. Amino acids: CASSLLVRGTGELFF.

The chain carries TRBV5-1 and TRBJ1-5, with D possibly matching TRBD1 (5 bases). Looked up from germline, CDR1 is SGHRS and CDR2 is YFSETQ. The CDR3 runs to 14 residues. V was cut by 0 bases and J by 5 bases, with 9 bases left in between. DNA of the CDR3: TGCGCCAGCAGCTTGGCAGGGCCGGATCAGCCCCAGCATTTT. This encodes CASSLAGPDQPQHF.

CDR3: CASSLALSSYNEQFF. The CDR3 region has the DNA TGCGCCAGCAGCTTAGCTCTGAGCTCCTACAATGAGCAGTTCTTC. The genes are TRBV5-1 and TRBJ2-1; D unclear. Germline V gene lookup returns CDR1 SGHRS and CDR2 YFSETQ. The CDR3 runs to 15 residues. The V gene lost 2 bases and the J gene lost 0 bases, with 9 bases spanning the gap.

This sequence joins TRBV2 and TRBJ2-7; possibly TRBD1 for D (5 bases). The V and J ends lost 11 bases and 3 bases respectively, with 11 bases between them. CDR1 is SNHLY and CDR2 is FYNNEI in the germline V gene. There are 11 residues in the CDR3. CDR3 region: CASAQDYEQYF. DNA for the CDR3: TGTGCCTCGGCACAGGACTACGAGCAGTACTTC. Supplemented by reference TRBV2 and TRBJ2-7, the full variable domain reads EPEVTQTPSHQVTQMGQEVILRCVPISNHLYFYWYRQILGQKVEFLVSFYNNEISEKSEIFDDQFSVERPDGSNFTLKIRSTKLEDSAMYFCASAQDYEQYFGPGTRLTVT.